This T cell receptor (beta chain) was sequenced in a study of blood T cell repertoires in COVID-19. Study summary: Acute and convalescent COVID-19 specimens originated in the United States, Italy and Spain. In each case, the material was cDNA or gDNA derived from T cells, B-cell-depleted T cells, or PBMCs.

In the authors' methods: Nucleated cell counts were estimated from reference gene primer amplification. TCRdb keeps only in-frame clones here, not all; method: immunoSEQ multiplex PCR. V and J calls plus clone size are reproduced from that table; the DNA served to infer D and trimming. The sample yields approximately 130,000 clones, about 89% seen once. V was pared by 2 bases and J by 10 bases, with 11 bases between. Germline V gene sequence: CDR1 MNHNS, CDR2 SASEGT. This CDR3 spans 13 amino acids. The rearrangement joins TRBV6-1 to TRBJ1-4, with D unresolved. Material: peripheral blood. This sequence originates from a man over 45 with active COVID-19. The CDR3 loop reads CASSETPLRKLFF. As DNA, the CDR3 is TGTGCCAGCAGTGAAACCCCTTTGCGAAAACTGTTTTTT.